The following is a T cell receptor beta chain sequence with its context. The antigen it binds to is not known. Sequencing was performed on an Illumina MiSeq. Following reprocessing of the reads by TCRdb, the data hold one row per CDR3 protein sequence and no DNA is available. The data table for this sample lists 7,000 to 9,500 distinct CDR3 sequences. The ten largest clones add up to about 6.5% of the sample. This sample stems from a study of diagnostic markers for celiac disease (TCRdb year 2020). In the germline V gene, CDR1 corresponds to SGHAT and CDR2 to FQNNGV. From cysteine to phenylalanine, the CDR3 is 15 amino acids long. No DNA is recorded.

The sequence is built from TRBV11-2 and TRBJ2-5; the D gene TCRdb calls, TRBD1, cannot be checked with no DNA. This sequence originates from a human donor. This table probably holds off-target reads from a library built for another chain. Sequencing used either unsorted cells or a sorted T cell fraction (not recorded which). The CDR3 is CASSPPGTNTGTQYF.